This entry lists 23 T cell receptor beta chains sequenced from one sample in a study of cytomegalovirus exposure and HLA in healthy donors (TCRdb year 2017). Library generation was performed with the immunoSEQ multiplex PCR assay. The multiplex PCR relied on a mix of 60 forward primers for TCR Vbeta segments and 13 reverse primers for TCR Jbeta segments. Entries here come from immuneACCESS through TCRdb and include only in-frame sequences with V and J called. Some clones fail to appear in such tables; in the studies checked, an unresolved V gene covers under half of the shortfall, and the cause of the remainder is unknown. The sample table shows about 130,000 clones, and around 70% are seen once. Of the sample, approximately 6.3% is held by the ten largest clones. Sample: PBMCs. Source of these receptors: a man between 40 and 49 years old in good health and CMV-seropositive.

The chain couples TRBV11-2 to TRBJ1-2; D is uncertain. Trimming left V 6 bases short and J 2 bases short, with 22 bases between. This CDR3 region has 17 residues. Per the germline V gene, CDR1 is SGHAT and CDR2 is FQNNGV. CDR3 in DNA: TGTGCCAGCAGGCGGACCCCGGGCCTAGCTGACAACTATGGCTACACCTTC. Residues: CASRRTPGLADNYGYTF. Variable domain in full (rest from reference TRBV11-2 and TRBJ1-2): EAGVAQSPRYKIIEKRQSVAFWCNPISGHATLYWYQQILGQGPKLLIQFQNNGVVDDSQLPKDRFSAERLKGVDSTLKIQPAKLEDSAVYLCASRRTPGLADNYGYTFGSGTRLTVV.

This sequence joins TRBV18 and TRBJ1-6, with D possibly TRBD1 on 6 matching bases. Per the germline V gene, CDR1 is KGHSH and CDR2 is LQKENI. Trimming took off 4 bases at V and 8 bases at J, with 12 bases between the two ends. The CDR3 spans 14 residues. CDR3 residues: CASSLQGVDSPLHF. DNA for the CDR3: TGTGCCAGCTCACTACAGGGTGTGGATTCACCCCTCCACTTT.

The chain employs TRBV6-5 and TRBJ1-2; no firm D call. The V gene lost 4 bases and the J gene lost 4 bases, with 13 bases spanning the gap. Looked up from germline, CDR1 is MNHEY and CDR2 is SVGAGI. CDR3 length equals 14 residues. This CDR3 reads CASSFLGSGYGYTF. The CDR3 DNA follows: TGTGCCAGCAGTTTTCTCGGCTCGGGCTATGGCTACACCTTC.

A word on this clone: A read error may be the cause here, since a much bigger clone is one base away. In the same sample, other DNA sequences code for this CDR3. The chain carries TRBV29-1 and TRBJ2-5; the D gene is possibly TRBD2 (5 bases). The CDR3 spans 15 residues. Germline loops: CDR1 SQVTM, CDR2 ANQGSEA. The CDR3 sequence: CSVEPDRGRVETQYF. Here the CDR3 DNA reads TGCAGTGTTGAACCCGACCGGGGTCGGGTGGAGACCCAGTACTTC.

The rearrangement links TRBV28 to TRBJ1-4; tentatively, D is TRBD1 (5 bases). Between the trimmed V and J ends, which lost 5 bases and 8 bases, there was a span of 18 bases. The germline V gene encodes CDR1 MDHEN and CDR2 SYDVKM. This CDR3 has 15 residues. This chain's CDR3 is CASSPGGAAAEKLFF. The DNA of the CDR3 is TGTGCCAGCAGTCCAGGAGGGGCGGCAGCAGAAAAACTGTTTTTT.

This clone has a single count. This rearrangement joins TRBV7-9 to TRBJ1-1, with D possibly matching TRBD1 (5 bases). In germline, CDR1 is SEHNR, CDR2 FQNEAQ (reference sequence). The CDR3 length is 14 residues. V gave up 2 bases and J gave up 10 bases, with 17 bases separating them. The CDR3 here is CASSLPGTPGGAFF. The CDR3 region has the DNA TGTGCCAGCAGCTTACCCGGGACCCCGGGGGGAGCTTTCTTT.

Details on this clone: The sample has other DNA sequences that encode this CDR3 too. This sequence joins TRBV6-1 and TRBJ1-2, with D perhaps matching TRBD1 (6 bases). V lost 2 bases and J lost 3, with 16 bases in between. Per germline, CDR1 MNHNS and CDR2 SASEGT. The CDR3 loop spans 16 amino acids. The CDR3 bases are TGTGCCAGCAGTGAAAATCGGCAGGGGCCGTACTATGGCTACACCTTC. Translated, it gives CASSENRQGPYYGYTF.

V gene TRBV10-3 combines with J gene TRBJ2-1; TRBD1 agrees at 9 bases. From germline, CDR1 is ENHRY and CDR2 SYGVKD. This CDR3 is built from 16 residues. J was trimmed by 3 bases and V by 7 bases; bases with no gene match: 10. CDR3 protein: CAITAAGTGNYNEQFF. The CDR3 nucleotides read TGTGCCATCACAGCAGCCGGGACAGGGAACTACAATGAGCAGTTCTTC.

The chain employs TRBV27 and TRBJ2-5, with D maybe TRBD1 (5 bases). Trimming stripped 6 bases from V and 5 bases from J, with 25 bases between. CDR1 is MNHEY and CDR2 is SMNVEV in the germline V gene (reference sequence). This CDR3 has 17 amino acids. CDR3 in DNA: TGTGCCAGCAGGGGGCGCGGAGTGGGCAGGAGATTTGAGACCCAGTACTTC. It translates to CASRGRGVGRRFETQYF.

This rearrangement joins TRBV6-1 to TRBJ2-3; 8 bases align to TRBD1. The CDR3 contains 15 residues. The V gene end was trimmed by 4 bases and the J gene end by 3 bases; junction bases not matched to a gene: 6. The germline gives CDR1 MNHNS, CDR2 SASEGT. CDR3 in DNA: TGTGCCAGCAGTGCGGACAGGGTGGAAACAGATACGCAGTATTTT. It is translated as CASSADRVETDTQYF.

The V gene is TRBV11-3, the J gene TRBJ2-3; TRBD2 agrees at 8 bases. Germline loops: CDR1 SGHNT, CDR2 YENEEA. Trimming cost V 1 base and J 0 bases; bases outside gene matches: 6. The CDR3 runs to 17 residues. The CDR3 sequence is CASSLGTSGRSTDTQYF. In DNA, the CDR3 is TGTGCCAGCAGCTTAGGTACTAGCGGACGAAGCACAGATACGCAGTATTTT.

CDR3 in amino acids: CASSTGTGSSSYEQYF. As DNA, the CDR3 is TGTGCCAGCAGCACCGGGACAGGGTCGAGCTCCTACGAGCAGTACTTC. This chain links TRBV13 with TRBJ2-7; TRBD1 aligns across 9 bases. V shed 5 bases and J 0 bases; nucleotides not matched to a gene: 8. This CDR3 region has 16 residues. CDR1 and CDR2 from the germline V gene are PRHDT and FYEKMQ (reference sequence).

The V gene is TRBV13, the J gene TRBJ2-1, with TRBD2 matching 8 bases. V lost 4 bases to trimming and J lost 3 bases; unmatched junction nucleotides: 5. CDR3 length: 15 amino acids. The germline V gene encodes CDR1 PRHDT and CDR2 FYEKMQ (reference sequence). The CDR3 spells CASSSTSGNYNEQFF. The CDR3 coding sequence is TGTGCCAGCAGCTCTACTAGCGGAAACTACAATGAGCAGTTCTTC.

The chain carries TRBV7-9 and TRBJ2-7; TRBD2 agrees at 10 bases. CDR3 size: 16 residues. From germline, CDR1 is SEHNR and CDR2 FQNEAQ (reference sequence). The J segment lost 0 bases and the V segment lost 5 bases, leaving 7 bases of the junction unmatched. CDR3 in DNA: TGTGCCAGCAGCGAGTATGGACTAGCGGACTCCTACGAGCAGTACTTC. This encodes CASSEYGLADSYEQYF.

The sample holds a few counts of this clone. This chain links TRBV28 with TRBJ1-2; 8 nucleotides line up with TRBD1. Germline V lookup: CDR1 MDHEN, CDR2 SYDVKM. The CDR3 spans 13 residues. The V gene end was trimmed by 6 bases and the J gene end by 8 bases; junction bases not matched to a gene: 8. The CDR3 bases are TGTGCCAGCAGATCAGGACAGGGCGGCGGCTACACCTTC. Protein: CASRSGQGGGYTF.

The chain employs TRBV5-1 and TRBJ2-7, with 11 bases lining up with TRBD2. Per germline, CDR1 SGHRS and CDR2 YFSETQ. V lost 4 bases, J lost 6 bases, and 3 bases stayed unmatched. This CDR3 contains 13 residues. The CDR3 nucleotides read TGCGCCAGCAGCCCCGGGACTAGCGGCGAGCAGTACTTC. Protein sequence: CASSPGTSGEQYF.

This chain links TRBV7-8 with TRBJ1-1, with TRBD1 as a possible D gene (6 bases). V was clipped by 5 bases and J by 5 bases, with 12 bases between them. This CDR3 region has 13 residues. Germline V lookup: CDR1 SGHVS, CDR2 FQNEAQ. CDR3 in amino acids: CASSLTGSTEAFF. As DNA, the CDR3 is TGTGCCAGCAGCCTAACAGGGAGTACTGAAGCTTTCTTT. The full variable domain, its missing parts supplied by reference TRBV7-8 and TRBJ1-1, is GAGVSQSPRYKVAKRGQDVALRCDPISGHVSLFWYQQALGQGPEFLTYFQNEAQLDKSGLPSDRFFAERPEGSVSTLKIQRTQQEDSAVYLCASSLTGSTEAFFGQGTRLTVV.

The chain combines TRBV11-2 with TRBJ2-3; 12 positions match TRBD2. Losses at the gene ends were 1 base for V and 3 bases for J; bases not matched to a gene: 8. The CDR3 has 18 amino acids. Germline assignment: CDR1 SGHAT and CDR2 FQNNGV. CDR3 DNA sequence: TGTGCCAGCAGCTTAGGCGACAGACTAGCGGGGGCGACAGATACGCAGTATTTT. Translated: CASSLGDRLAGATDTQYF.

The V call is TRBV5-1, the J call TRBJ2-2; D is perhaps TRBD2 (5 bases). This CDR3 is 13 amino acids long. Trimming removed 4 bases at V and 4 bases at J, with 8 bases between. Germline lookup yields CDR1 SGHRS and CDR2 YFSETQ. CDR3 in amino acids: CASSHEGTGELFF. CDR3 coding DNA: TGCGCCAGCAGCCACGAGGGCACCGGGGAGCTGTTTTTT.

In this sample, this clone turned up once. The V and J genes are TRBV18 and TRBJ1-1; TRBD1 agrees at 8 bases. The V and J ends lost 4 bases and 0 bases, in that order; junction bases with no gene match: 7. This CDR3 is built from 16 residues. Germline CDR1 and CDR2: KGHSH and LQKENI. The CDR3: CASSQADRVVNTEAFF. In DNA, the CDR3 is TGTGCCAGCTCACAAGCGGACAGGGTGGTGAACACTGAAGCTTTCTTT. The variable domain in full, with the rest retrieved from reference TRBV18 and TRBJ1-1, is NAGVMQNPRHLVRRRGQEARLRCSPMKGHSHVYWYRQLPEEGLKFMVYLQKENIIDESGMPKERFSAEFPKEGPSILRIQQVVRGDSAAYFCASSQADRVVNTEAFFGQGTRLTVV.

V and J are TRBV28 and TRBJ1-1; 8 nucleotides agree with TRBD1. CDR1 and CDR2 (germline): MDHEN, SYDVKM. This CDR3 has 13 amino acids. V lost 6 bases and J lost 10; bases outside the gene matches: 10. CDR3 in DNA: TGTGCCAGCAGCCCCGGACAGGGCCCCCGAGCTTTCTTT. Translation gives CASSPGQGPRAFF.

A few counts support this clone. J is TRBJ1-5 and V is TRBV5-8; D call uncertain. Between the trimmed V and J ends, which lost 0 bases and 3 bases, there was a span of 7 bases. The germline V gene has CDR1 SGHTS and CDR2 YDEGEE. The CDR3 totals 14 residues. The CDR3 loop is CASSLGLINQPQHF. The DNA for the CDR3 is TGTGCCAGCAGCTTGGGGCTCATCAATCAGCCCCAGCATTTT.

This clone was seen only a few times. This chain joins TRBV27 and TRBJ2-5; D perhaps matches TRBD2 (6 bases). The germline V gene encodes CDR1 MNHEY and CDR2 SMNVEV (reference sequence). The CDR3 is made up of 14 amino acids. V lost 0 bases to trimming and J lost 5 bases, with 10 bases between them. Here the CDR3 DNA reads TGTGCCAGCAGTTTATCGGGGGGTCTGGAGACCCAGTACTTC. Translation: CASSLSGGLETQYF.